This T cell receptor beta chain was captured in a study of prognosis after radiotherapy for stage I lung cancer. This clonotype was counted many times. Genomic DNA provided the template from which TCR beta CDR3 was amplified by two-round multiplex PCR. Round-one PCR had primers specific to each TRBV and TRBJ gene. TCRdb redid the calling of the multiplex PCR reads with MiXCR, one entry per CDR3 protein. The sample gives some 38,000 distinct CDR3 sequences, around 22% of which show up once; less than 30% is in the top ten. The CDR3 spans 17 residues. Germline lookup yields CDR1 DFQATT and CDR2 SNEGSKA (reference sequence). Losses at the gene ends were 3 bases for V and 2 bases for J; bases not matched to a gene: 12.

The sequences come from PBMCs, collected before or after stereotactic body radiation therapy (not recorded which). This chain connects TRBV20-1 to TRBJ2-5; 10 bases line up with TRBD2. The receptor comes from a donor over 45 with non-small cell lung cancer. The CDR3 coding sequence is TGCAGTGCTAGGTGGCGCCGAGCGGGGGGGCCTCAAGAGACCCAGTACTTC. This codes for CSARWRRAGGPQETQYF.